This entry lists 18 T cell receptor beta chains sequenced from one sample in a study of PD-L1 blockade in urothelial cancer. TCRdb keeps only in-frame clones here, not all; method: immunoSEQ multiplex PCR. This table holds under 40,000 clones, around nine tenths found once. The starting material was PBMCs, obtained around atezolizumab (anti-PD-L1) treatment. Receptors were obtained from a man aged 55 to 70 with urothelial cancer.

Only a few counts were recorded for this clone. For the CDR3, the DNA is TGCAGTACCAACAGGGGGAGGACTTTCTTT. As protein: CSTNRGRTFF. This rearrangement joins TRBV20-1 to TRBJ1-1; TRBD1 matches at 8 bases. Germline lookup yields CDR1 DFQATT and CDR2 SNEGSKA (reference sequence). The CDR3 is 10 residues long. J lost 12 bases, V lost 8 bases, and 8 bases had no gene match.

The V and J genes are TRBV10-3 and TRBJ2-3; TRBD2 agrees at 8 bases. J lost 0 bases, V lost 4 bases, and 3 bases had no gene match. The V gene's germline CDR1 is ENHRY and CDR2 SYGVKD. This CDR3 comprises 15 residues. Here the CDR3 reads CAISGKRGSTDTQYF. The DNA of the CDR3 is TGTGCCATCAGTGGTAAGCGGGGGAGCACAGATACGCAGTATTTT.

CDR3 amino acids: CASSQRTSGGQGDTQYF. The DNA for the CDR3 is TGTGCCAGCAGCCAGCGGACTAGCGGGGGCCAAGGAGATACGCAGTATTTT. The J gene is TRBJ2-3, the V gene TRBV4-2; 13 bases are shared with TRBD2. The CDR3 is 17 residues long. Looked up from germline, CDR1 is LGHNA and CDR2 is YNFKEQ. V dropped 3 bases and J dropped 5; count of bases not matched to a gene: 8.

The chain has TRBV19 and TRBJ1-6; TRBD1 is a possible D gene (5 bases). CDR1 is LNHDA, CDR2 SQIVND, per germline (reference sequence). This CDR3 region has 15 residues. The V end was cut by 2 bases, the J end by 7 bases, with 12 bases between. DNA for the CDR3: TGTGCCAGTAGTATAACTCTGACAGCGAATTCACCCCTCCACTTT. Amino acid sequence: CASSITLTANSPLHF.

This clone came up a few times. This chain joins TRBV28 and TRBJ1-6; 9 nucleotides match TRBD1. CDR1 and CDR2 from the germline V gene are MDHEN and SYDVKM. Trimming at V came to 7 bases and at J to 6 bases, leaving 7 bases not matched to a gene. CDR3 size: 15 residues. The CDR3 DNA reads TGTGCCAGCAACCTCCCGGACAGGGGTAATTCACCCCTCCACTTT. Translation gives CASNLPDRGNSPLHF.

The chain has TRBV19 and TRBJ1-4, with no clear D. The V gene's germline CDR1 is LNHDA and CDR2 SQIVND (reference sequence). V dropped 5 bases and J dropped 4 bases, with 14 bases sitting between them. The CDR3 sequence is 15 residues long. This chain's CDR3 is CASSSPAGGNEKLFF. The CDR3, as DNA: TGTGCCAGTAGTTCCCCGGCCGGCGGTAATGAAAAACTGTTTTTT.

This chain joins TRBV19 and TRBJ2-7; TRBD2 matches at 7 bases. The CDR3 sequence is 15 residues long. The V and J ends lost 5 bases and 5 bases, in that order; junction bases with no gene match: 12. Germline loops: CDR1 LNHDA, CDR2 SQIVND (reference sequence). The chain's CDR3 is CASSPTQLASHEQYF. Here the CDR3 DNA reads TGTGCCAGTAGTCCCACCCAACTAGCGAGCCACGAGCAGTACTTC.

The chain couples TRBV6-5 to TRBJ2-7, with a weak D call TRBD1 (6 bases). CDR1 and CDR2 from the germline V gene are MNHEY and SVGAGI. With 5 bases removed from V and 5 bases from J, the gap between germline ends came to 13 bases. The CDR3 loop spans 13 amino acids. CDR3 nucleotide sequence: TGTGCCAGCAGTCAAACAGGGATCAACGAGCAGTACTTC. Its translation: CASSQTGINEQYF.

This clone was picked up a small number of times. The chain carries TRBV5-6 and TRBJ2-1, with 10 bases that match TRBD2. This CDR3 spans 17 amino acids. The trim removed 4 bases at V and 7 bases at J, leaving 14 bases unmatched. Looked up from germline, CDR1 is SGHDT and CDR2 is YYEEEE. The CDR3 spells CASSLGSGGDVLNEQFF. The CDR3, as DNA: TGTGCCAGCAGCCTGGGGAGCGGGGGGGATGTACTGAATGAGCAGTTCTTC.

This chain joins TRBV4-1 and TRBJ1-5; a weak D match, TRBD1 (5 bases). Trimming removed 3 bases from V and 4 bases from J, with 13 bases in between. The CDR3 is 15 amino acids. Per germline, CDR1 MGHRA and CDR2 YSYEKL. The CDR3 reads CASSQDQTDNQPQHF. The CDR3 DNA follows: TGCGCCAGCAGCCAGGATCAGACAGATAATCAGCCCCAGCATTTT.

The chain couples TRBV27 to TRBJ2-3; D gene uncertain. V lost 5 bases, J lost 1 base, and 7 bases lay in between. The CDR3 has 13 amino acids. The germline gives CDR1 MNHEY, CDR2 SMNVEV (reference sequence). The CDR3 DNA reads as TGTGCCAGCAGTCCCCCGGGCACAGATACGCAGTATTTT. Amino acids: CASSPPGTDTQYF.

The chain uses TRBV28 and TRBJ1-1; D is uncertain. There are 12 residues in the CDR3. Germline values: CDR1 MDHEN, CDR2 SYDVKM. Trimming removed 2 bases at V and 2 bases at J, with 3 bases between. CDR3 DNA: TGTGCCAGCAGTTTACATAACACTGAAGCTTTCTTT. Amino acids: CASSLHNTEAFF.

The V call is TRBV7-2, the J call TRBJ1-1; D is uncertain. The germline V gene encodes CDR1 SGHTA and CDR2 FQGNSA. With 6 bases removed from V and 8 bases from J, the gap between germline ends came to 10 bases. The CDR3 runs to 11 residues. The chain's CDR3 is CASSPFSEAFF. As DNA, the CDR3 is TGTGCCAGCAGTCCCTTCTCCGAAGCTTTCTTT.

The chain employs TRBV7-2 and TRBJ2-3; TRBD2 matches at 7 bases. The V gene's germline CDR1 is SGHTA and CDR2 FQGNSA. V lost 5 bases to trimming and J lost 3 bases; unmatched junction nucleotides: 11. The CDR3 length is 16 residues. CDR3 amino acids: CASSPQSGTNTDTQYF. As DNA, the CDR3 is TGTGCCAGCAGCCCGCAATCCGGGACTAATACAGATACGCAGTATTTT.

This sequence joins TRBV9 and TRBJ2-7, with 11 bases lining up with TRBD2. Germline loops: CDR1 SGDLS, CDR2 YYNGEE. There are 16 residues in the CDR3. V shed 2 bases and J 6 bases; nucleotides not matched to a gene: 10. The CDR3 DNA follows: TGTGCCAGCAGCGTTTTTAGCGGGGGGGGCGTTGGCGAGCAGTACTTC. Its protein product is CASSVFSGGGVGEQYF.

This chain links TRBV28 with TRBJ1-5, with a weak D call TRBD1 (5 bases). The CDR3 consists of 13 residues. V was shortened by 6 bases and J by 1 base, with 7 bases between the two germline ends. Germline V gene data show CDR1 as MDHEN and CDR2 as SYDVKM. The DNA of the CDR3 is TGTGCCAGCAGGGGGGGGAGCAATCAGCCCCAGCATTTT. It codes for CASRGGSNQPQHF.

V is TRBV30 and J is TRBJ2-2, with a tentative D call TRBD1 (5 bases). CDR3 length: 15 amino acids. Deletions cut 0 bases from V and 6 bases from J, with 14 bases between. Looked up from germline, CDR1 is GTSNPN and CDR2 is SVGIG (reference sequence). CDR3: CAWSVGKGYSGELFF. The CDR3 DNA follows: TGTGCCTGGAGTGTCGGAAAGGGGTACTCCGGGGAGCTGTTTTTT.

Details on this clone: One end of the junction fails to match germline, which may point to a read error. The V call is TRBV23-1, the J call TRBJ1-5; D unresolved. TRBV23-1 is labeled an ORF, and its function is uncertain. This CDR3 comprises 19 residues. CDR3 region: CASSQYRRTGSISHQPQHF. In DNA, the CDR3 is TGCGCCAGCAGTCAATATCGGCGGACTGGGAGTATTAGCCATCAGCCCCAGCATTTT.